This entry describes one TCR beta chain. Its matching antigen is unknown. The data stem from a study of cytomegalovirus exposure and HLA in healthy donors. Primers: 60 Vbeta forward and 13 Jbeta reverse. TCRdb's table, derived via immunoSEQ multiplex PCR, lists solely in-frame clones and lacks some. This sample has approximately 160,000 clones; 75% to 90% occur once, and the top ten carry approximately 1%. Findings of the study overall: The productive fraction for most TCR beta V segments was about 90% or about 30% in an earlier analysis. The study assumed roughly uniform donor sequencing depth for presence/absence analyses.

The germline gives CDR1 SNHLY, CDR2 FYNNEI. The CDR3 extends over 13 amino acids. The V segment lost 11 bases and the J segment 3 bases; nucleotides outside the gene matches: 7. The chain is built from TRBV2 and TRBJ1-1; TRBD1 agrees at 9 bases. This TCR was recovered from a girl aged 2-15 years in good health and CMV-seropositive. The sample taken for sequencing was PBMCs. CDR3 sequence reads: CADSRDRDTEAFF. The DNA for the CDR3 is TGTGCCGATTCCCGGGACAGGGACACTGAAGCTTTCTTT.